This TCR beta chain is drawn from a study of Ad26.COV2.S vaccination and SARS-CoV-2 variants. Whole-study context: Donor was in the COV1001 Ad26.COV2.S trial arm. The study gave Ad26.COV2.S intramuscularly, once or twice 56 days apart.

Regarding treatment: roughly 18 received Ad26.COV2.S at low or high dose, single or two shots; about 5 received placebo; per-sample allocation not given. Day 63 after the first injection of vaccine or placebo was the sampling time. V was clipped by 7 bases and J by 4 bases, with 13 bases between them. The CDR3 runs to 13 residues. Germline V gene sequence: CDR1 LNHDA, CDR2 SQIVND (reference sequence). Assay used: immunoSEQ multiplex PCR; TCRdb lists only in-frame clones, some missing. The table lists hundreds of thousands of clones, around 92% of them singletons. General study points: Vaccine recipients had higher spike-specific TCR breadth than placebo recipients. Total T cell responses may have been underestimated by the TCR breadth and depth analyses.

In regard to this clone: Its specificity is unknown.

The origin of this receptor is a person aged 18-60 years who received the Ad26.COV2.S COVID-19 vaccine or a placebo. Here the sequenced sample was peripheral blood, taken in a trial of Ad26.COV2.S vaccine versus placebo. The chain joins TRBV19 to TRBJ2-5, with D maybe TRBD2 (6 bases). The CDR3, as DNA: TGTGCCAGTACCTCTCCCGGGAGAGAGACCCAGTACTTC. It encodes CASTSPGRETQYF.